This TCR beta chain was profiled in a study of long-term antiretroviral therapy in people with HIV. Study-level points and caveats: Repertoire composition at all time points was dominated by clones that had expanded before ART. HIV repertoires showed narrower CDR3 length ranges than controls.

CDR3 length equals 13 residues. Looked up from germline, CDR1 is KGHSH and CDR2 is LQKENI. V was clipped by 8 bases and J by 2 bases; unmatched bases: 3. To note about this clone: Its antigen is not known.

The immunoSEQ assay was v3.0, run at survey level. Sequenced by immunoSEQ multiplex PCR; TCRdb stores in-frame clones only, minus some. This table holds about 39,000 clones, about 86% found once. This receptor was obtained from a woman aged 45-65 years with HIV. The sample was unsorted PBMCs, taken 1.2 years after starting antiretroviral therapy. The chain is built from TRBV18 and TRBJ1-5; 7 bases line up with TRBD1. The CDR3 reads CASAGTGNQPQHF. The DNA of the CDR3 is TGTGCCAGCGCCGGGACAGGCAATCAGCCCCAGCATTTT.